Listed here are 30 T cell receptor beta chains from one sample, sequenced in a study of blood T cell repertoires in COVID-19. Using immunoSEQ multiplex PCR, the repertoire was profiled, and TCRdb retains in-frame clones only, with some absent. Here the sample spans 150,000 to 200,000 clones, approximately 84% being singletons. The sample comprised PBMCs or T cells enriched from blood (not recorded which). These TCRs come from a human donor with acute COVID-19. The donor label of this sample is uncertain.

The J gene is TRBJ1-5, the V gene TRBV2, with D unclear. Germline lookup yields CDR1 SNHLY and CDR2 FYNNEI. There are 13 residues in the CDR3. The V end was cut by 4 bases, the J end by 6 bases, with 10 bases between. The CDR3, as DNA: TGTGCCAGCAGTGTCCGGGGAGCTCAGCCCCAGCATTTT. This codes for CASSVRGAQPQHF.

V is TRBV5-6 and J is TRBJ1-1; D call uncertain. The germline V and J ends were trimmed by 4 bases and 6 bases, with 13 bases remaining between them. Per the germline V gene, CDR1 is SGHDT and CDR2 is YYEEEE. The CDR3 is made up of 13 amino acids. CDR3 loop: CASSRQVSSEAFF. CDR3 in DNA: TGTGCCAGCAGCAGACAAGTATCTTCTGAAGCTTTCTTT. Together with reference TRBV5-6 and TRBJ1-1, the CDR3 gives the full variable domain: DAGVTQSPTHLIKTRGQQVTLRCSPKSGHDTVSWYQQALGQGPQFIFQYYEEEERQRGNFPDRFSGHQFPNYSSELNVNALLLGDSALYLCASSRQVSSEAFFGQGTRLTVV.

V usage is TRBV6-6 and J usage is TRBJ2-1, with D perhaps TRBD1 (6 bases). V lost 0 bases and J lost 4, with 13 bases in between. This CDR3 region has 16 residues. CDR1 is MNHNY, CDR2 SVGAGI, per germline (reference sequence). CDR3 in amino acids: CASSYSGRGEYNEQFF. CDR3 DNA: TGTGCCAGCAGTTACTCTGGCAGGGGAGAGTACAATGAGCAGTTCTTC.

The chain uses TRBV5-1 and TRBJ2-7, with TRBD2 matching over 9 bases. The V segment lost 2 bases and the J segment 4 bases; nucleotides outside the gene matches: 4. The CDR3 runs to 14 residues. Germline CDR1 reads SGHRS; CDR2 reads YFSETQ. The CDR3 is CASSLAGGVYEQYF. CDR3 nucleotides: TGCGCCAGCAGCTTAGCGGGGGGAGTGTACGAGCAGTACTTC.

The chain is built from TRBV11-2 and TRBJ2-5; TRBD2 agrees at 15 bases. The CDR3 is made up of 17 amino acids. Germline CDR1 and CDR2: SGHAT and FQNNGV. J was trimmed by 5 bases and V by 1 base; bases with no gene match: 5. The CDR3 region has the DNA TGTGCCAGCAGCTTAGCAGGGACTAGCGGGGGGTTGGAGACCCAGTACTTC. Translating gives CASSLAGTSGGLETQYF.

In its sample, this clone was seen a few times. This CDR3 reads CAWGTGGWGYGYTF. The CDR3 DNA sequence: TGTGCCTGGGGGACAGGGGGTTGGGGCTATGGCTACACCTTC. This chain links TRBV30 with TRBJ1-2; 11 nucleotides align to TRBD1. Germline V CDR1 and CDR2: GTSNPN, SVGIG (reference sequence). Trimming took 5 bases from V and 4 from J; bases not matched to a gene: 6. The CDR3 runs to 14 residues.

The chain recombines TRBV7-9 with TRBJ2-3; 10 bases match TRBD1. V lost 3 bases, J lost 6 bases, and 6 bases stayed unmatched. The CDR3 runs to 15 residues. CDR1 and CDR2 from the germline V gene are SEHNR and FQNEAQ (reference sequence). The CDR3 here is CASSLGDRGGDTQYF. CDR3 nucleotide sequence: TGTGCCAGCAGCTTGGGGGACAGGGGAGGCGATACGCAGTATTTT.

The V call is TRBV30, the J call TRBJ1-1, with no clear D. Germline V gene sequence: CDR1 GTSNPN, CDR2 SVGIG (reference sequence). The CDR3 spans 12 residues. Trimming stripped 4 bases from V and 0 bases from J, with 6 bases between. CDR3 region: CAWMAVNTEAFF. CDR3 nucleotide sequence: TGTGCCTGGATGGCGGTGAACACTGAAGCTTTCTTT. Filled out from reference TRBV30 and TRBJ1-1, the complete variable domain reads SQTIHQWPATLVQPVGSPLSLECTVEGTSNPNLYWYRQAAGRGLQLLFYSVGIGQISSEVPQNLSASRPQDRQFILSSKKLLLSDSGFYLCAWMAVNTEAFFGQGTRLTVV.

This chain links TRBV10-3 with TRBJ1-2, with TRBD1 matching over 7 bases. The length of the CDR3 is 15 residues. The V gene end was trimmed by 3 bases and the J gene end by 1 base; junction bases not matched to a gene: 5. Germline CDR1 reads ENHRY; CDR2 reads SYGVKD. The CDR3 sequence is CAISDGGQFNYGYTF. The CDR3 DNA reads TGTGCCATCAGTGACGGGGGACAGTTTAACTATGGCTACACCTTC.

The rearrangement uses TRBV4-2 and TRBJ1-6; D is possibly TRBD1 (6 bases). Per germline, CDR1 LGHNA and CDR2 YNFKEQ. The CDR3 runs 14 residues. The V end was cut by 0 bases, the J end by 9 bases, with 9 bases between. CDR3 loop: CASSQDRGGSPLHF. The DNA of the CDR3 is TGTGCCAGCAGCCAAGACAGGGGTGGTTCACCCCTCCACTTT.

V usage is TRBV6-1 and J usage is TRBJ2-2, with D unclear. Looked up from germline, CDR1 is MNHNS and CDR2 is SASEGT. The CDR3 sequence is 15 residues long. The V and J ends lost 3 bases and 6 bases respectively, with 14 bases between them. CDR3 sequence: CASSDGWSLAGELFF. CDR3 sequence (DNA): TGTGCCAGCAGTGATGGGTGGAGCCTTGCCGGGGAGCTGTTTTTT.

V gene TRBV30 combines with J gene TRBJ1-2; maybe TRBD1 (5 bases). Per the germline V gene, CDR1 is GTSNPN and CDR2 is SVGIG (reference sequence). Trimming shortened V by 2 bases and J by 2 bases, and 9 bases separated the two germline ends. The CDR3 length is 13 residues. CDR3 nucleotide sequence: TGTGCCTGGAGTTCAGGGCCCAACTATGGCTACACCTTC. Its protein is CAWSSGPNYGYTF. The variable domain in full, completed from reference TRBV30 and TRBJ1-2, reads SQTIHQWPATLVQPVGSPLSLECTVEGTSNPNLYWYRQAAGRGLQLLFYSVGIGQISSEVPQNLSASRPQDRQFILSSKKLLLSDSGFYLCAWSSGPNYGYTFGSGTRLTVV.

The J gene is TRBJ2-1, the V gene TRBV4-1; the D gene is possibly TRBD1 (8 bases). The CDR3 totals 16 residues. In germline, CDR1 is MGHRA, CDR2 YSYEKL. The V gene lost 5 bases and the J gene lost 2 bases, with 16 bases spanning the gap. The CDR3 here is CASSTQQGGAYNEQFF. The CDR3 DNA reads TGCGCCAGCAGCACACAACAGGGGGGGGCCTACAATGAGCAGTTCTTC.

J is TRBJ1-2 and V is TRBV19; 9 positions agree with TRBD1. Germline V gene sequence: CDR1 LNHDA, CDR2 SQIVND (reference sequence). This CDR3 has 14 amino acids. The junction had 4 bases not matched to a gene; V was cut back by 6 bases and J by 2 bases. This CDR3 reads CASSLGQGNYGYTF. The CDR3 DNA reads as TGTGCCAGTAGCCTAGGACAGGGGAACTATGGCTACACCTTC.

V gene TRBV4-3 combines with J gene TRBJ2-7, with TRBD1 matching over 8 bases. Trimming cost V 0 bases and J 3 bases; bases outside gene matches: 7. Looked up from germline, CDR1 is LGHNA and CDR2 is YSLEER. The CDR3 runs 16 residues. Written as DNA, the CDR3 is TGCGCCAGCAGCCAAGACGGACAGGGATACTTCTACGAGCAGTACTTC. It translates to CASSQDGQGYFYEQYF.

This clone was counted a single time. The chain recombines TRBV5-1 with TRBJ1-4; perhaps TRBD1 as D (5 bases). The CDR3 is 14 amino acids. Germline loops: CDR1 SGHRS, CDR2 YFSETQ. The V end lost 1 base, the J end lost 7 bases, and 11 bases lay between the germline ends. This CDR3 is CASSLRGRGEKLFF. Written as DNA, the CDR3 is TGCGCCAGCAGCTTGCGAGGGAGGGGTGAAAAACTGTTTTTT.

The rearrangement links TRBV15 to TRBJ2-3; 7 bases align to TRBD2. The germline gives CDR1 LNHNV, CDR2 YYDKDF (reference sequence). CDR3 size: 16 residues. The junction had 9 bases not matched to a gene; V was cut back by 0 bases and J by 6 bases. In DNA, the CDR3 is TGTGCCACCAGCAGAGATCGGGTCGCGGGGGACGATACGCAGTATTTT. The encoded protein is CATSRDRVAGDDTQYF.

The rearrangement joins TRBV5-4 to TRBJ2-3; 8 nucleotides agree with TRBD1. The germline V gene has CDR1 SGHNT and CDR2 YYREEE (reference sequence). The CDR3 length is 14 residues. V lost 3 bases, J lost 4 bases, and 4 bases stayed unmatched. CDR3 nucleotide sequence: TGTGCCAGCAGCTCCCGGGACAGGCCAGATACGCAGTATTTT. Its translation: CASSSRDRPDTQYF.

The V and J genes are TRBV4-1 and TRBJ2-4; 9 positions match TRBD1. Per germline, CDR1 MGHRA and CDR2 YSYEKL. Trimming removed 7 bases from V and 3 bases from J; junction bases left unmatched: 19. The CDR3 loop spans 19 amino acids. The CDR3: CASTLHLGQGGGGKNIQYF. As DNA, the CDR3 is TGCGCCAGCACCCTTCACTTGGGACAGGGAGGGGGAGGCAAAAACATTCAGTACTTC.

This clone was found once. The chain links TRBV5-1 to TRBJ2-5; no definite D call. Germline CDR1 SGHRS, CDR2 YFSETQ. V shed 0 bases and J shed 3 bases, with 9 bases lying between them. The CDR3 totals 14 residues. The CDR3 coding sequence is TGCGCCAGCAGCTTGGCCCAGGCAGAAGAGACCCAGTACTTC. The encoded protein is CASSLAQAEETQYF. Full variable domain (outside the CDR3, taken from reference TRBV5-1 and TRBJ2-5): KAGVTQTPRYLIKTRGQQVTLSCSPISGHRSVSWYQQTPGQGLQFLFEYFSETQRNKGNFPGRFSGRQFSNSRSEMNVSTLELGDSALYLCASSLAQAEETQYFGPGTRLLVL.

This clone came up once. The genes are TRBV9 and TRBJ2-1; D is possibly TRBD1 (6 bases). Germline V gene sequence: CDR1 SGDLS, CDR2 YYNGEE. The CDR3 sequence is 20 residues long. The V end lost 4 bases, the J end lost 0 bases, and 26 bases lay between the germline ends. The CDR3 here is CASSPSRGRSSLSSYNEQFF. The DNA for the CDR3 is TGTGCCAGCAGCCCTTCCAGGGGCCGCTCAAGTCTGAGCTCCTACAATGAGCAGTTCTTC.

V is TRBV5-4 and J is TRBJ2-1, with unresolved D. The V end was cut by 5 bases, the J end by 5 bases, with 8 bases between. In germline, CDR1 is SGHNT, CDR2 YYREEE (reference sequence). This CDR3 contains 12 residues. The CDR3 nucleotides are TGTGCCAGCAGTCTGTCTGACAATGAGCAGTTCTTC. Translation gives CASSLSDNEQFF. The whole variable domain, filled in from reference TRBV5-4 and TRBJ2-1, reads ETGVTQSPTHLIKTRGQQVTLRCSSQSGHNTVSWYQQALGQGPQFIFQYYREEENGRGNFPPRFSGLQFPNYSSELNVNALELDDSALYLCASSLSDNEQFFGPGTRLTVL.

V usage is TRBV2 and J usage is TRBJ2-7, with 7 bases fitting TRBD1. Looked up from germline, CDR1 is SNHLY and CDR2 is FYNNEI. This CDR3 is 12 amino acids long. Unmatched junction bases numbered 2, after V lost 4 bases and J lost 5 bases. This CDR3 reads CASSGQGNEQYF. The DNA of the CDR3 is TGTGCCAGCAGTGGACAGGGAAACGAGCAGTACTTC.

This chain joins TRBV3-1 (or the pseudogene TRBV3-2) and TRBJ2-2; no clear D. V was shortened by 5 bases and J by 5 bases, with 12 bases between the two germline ends. This CDR3 region has 14 residues. Germline V gives CDR1 LGHDT, CDR2 YNNKEL (reference sequence). CDR3 region: CASSAVGMTGELFF. CDR3 nucleotides: TGTGCCAGCAGCGCAGTGGGCATGACCGGGGAGCTGTTTTTT.

This chain uses TRBV2 with TRBJ2-7; possibly TRBD2 for D (5 bases). V lost 7 bases and J 2 bases, leaving 15 bases between the germline ends. The CDR3 sequence is 14 residues long. The germline V gene has CDR1 SNHLY and CDR2 FYNNEI. DNA of the CDR3: TGTGCCAGCAAGATCGGGGAGAGTACCTACGAGCAGTACTTC. It yields the protein CASKIGESTYEQYF.

This clone has only a few counts. V and J are TRBV6-5 and TRBJ1-6; 9 bases are shared with TRBD1. V lost 5 bases and J lost 10; bases outside the gene matches: 6. This CDR3 has 14 amino acids. Germline CDR1 MNHEY, CDR2 SVGAGI. CDR3 nucleotides: TGTGCCAGCAGTCGGGACAGGGTCCGGTCACCCCTCCACTTT. Translation: CASSRDRVRSPLHF.

This clone was counted once. The chain has TRBV19 and TRBJ1-5, with 11 nucleotides matching TRBD1. This CDR3 is 16 amino acids long. Germline V gene data show CDR1 as LNHDA and CDR2 as SQIVND (reference sequence). The trim removed 6 bases at V and 1 base at J, leaving 5 bases unmatched. Here the CDR3 DNA reads TGTGCCAGTAGCCCTAGGGACAGGGGGAGCAATCAGCCCCAGCATTTT. It is translated as CASSPRDRGSNQPQHF. The full variable domain, in which reference TRBV19 and TRBJ1-5 provide the parts outside the CDR3, is DGGITQSPKYLFRKEGQNVTLSCEQNLNHDAMYWYRQDPGQGLRLIYYSQIVNDFQKGDIAEGYSVSREKKESFPLTVTSAQKNPTAFYLCASSPRDRGSNQPQHFGDGTRLSIL.

This chain joins TRBV9 and TRBJ2-1, with 11 bases lining up with TRBD2. CDR1 is SGDLS, CDR2 YYNGEE, per germline. This CDR3 comprises 15 residues. V lost 7 bases to trimming and J lost 3 bases; unmatched junction nucleotides: 6. CDR3 DNA: TGTGCCAGCTCCCCTAGCGGGGGGAACTACAATGAGCAGTTCTTC. As protein: CASSPSGGNYNEQFF.

The chain is built from TRBV6-2 or TRBV6-3 and TRBJ1-5; no firm D call. V shed 0 bases and J shed 1 base, with 7 bases lying between them. Per the germline V gene, CDR1 is MNHEY and CDR2 is SVGEGT. The CDR3 spans 15 residues. CDR3 DNA: TGTGCCAGCAGTTACTCCGGTTTAAGCAATCAGCCCCAGCATTTT. It encodes CASSYSGLSNQPQHF.

This chain links TRBV7-3 with TRBJ2-7, with 8 nucleotides matching TRBD2. Germline V lookup: CDR1 SGHTA, CDR2 FQGTGA. This CDR3 has 14 amino acids. The junction had 2 bases not matched to a gene; V was cut back by 2 bases and J by 2 bases. The CDR3, as DNA: TGTGCCAGCAGCTTAGACGGGGGGGCCTACGAGCAGTACTTC. Translated, it gives CASSLDGGAYEQYF.